This T cell receptor (beta chain) was observed in a study of OX40 agonist ivuxolimab in advanced cancers. The method was immunoSEQ multiplex PCR; TCRdb's version includes in-frame clones alone and lacks a portion of them. The sample lists around 50,000 clones; approximately 78% were seen once. The V gene end was trimmed by 4 bases and the J gene end by 5 bases; junction bases not matched to a gene: 7. This CDR3 is built from 14 residues. Germline V gene sequence: CDR1 SGHRS, CDR2 YFSETQ. This receptor was identified in an adult with an advanced solid tumor such as melanoma, head and neck, liver or kidney cancer. This sample comprised CD4+ or CD8+ T cells sorted from blood, obtained in a trial of the OX40 agonist ivuxolimab. The chain carries TRBV5-1 and TRBJ2-7; TRBD1 matches at 9 bases. Here the CDR3 reads CASSQPGQGHEQYF. CDR3 DNA sequence: TGCGCCAGCAGCCAACCGGGACAGGGCCACGAGCAGTACTTC.